The rows below give T cell receptor beta chains drawn from one sample of a study of regulatory T cells in long-lasting Graves disease. TCRdb processed the multiplex PCR reads anew with MiXCR; each CDR3 protein has one entry. This table holds hundreds of thousands of distinct CDR3 sequences, approximately 15% found once. The data were also submitted as part of a second study, on T cells in Graves' hyperthyroidism and ophthalmopathy.

Sample: peripheral blood mononuclear cells (PBMCs), taken at new diagnosis, from a patient treated with antithyroid drugs. Source of these receptors: a woman younger than 45 with Graves disease. Each CDR3 is given with its conserved first and last residue. A D gene is named only where the DNA matches it firmly. Clone size is not always given. Where it is, it says once, few, many or a class for expanded clones.

size,J,V,D,DNA,CDR3
few,TRBJ1-5,TRBV19,-,TGTGCCAGTAGTACTATTGGAGGGTGGGTAAGCAATCAGCCCCAGCATTTT,CASSTIGGWVSNQPQHF
many,TRBJ1-5,TRBV6-1,TRBD1,TGTGCCAGCAGTCCGGGACAGGGGACATATAGCAATCAGCCCCAGCATTTT,CASSPGQGTYSNQPQHF
many,TRBJ1-1,TRBV7-2,-,TGTGCCAGCAGCTCCCAGGGGCTCACTGAAGCTTTCTTT,CASSSQGLTEAFF
many,TRBJ2-7,TRBV29-1,-,TGCAGCGCTAGTGACCCCTTGAGGTCCTACGAGCAGTACTTC,CSASDPLRSYEQYF
-,TRBJ2-1,TRBV24-1,TRBD2,TGTGCCACCAGCTCCGGGACTACAAGGGGAAATGAGCAGTTCTTC,CATSSGTTRGNEQFF
-,TRBJ2-3,TRBV3-1,TRBD2,TGTACCAGCAGCCAAGGGCTAGCGGGAGCAGATACGCAGTATTTT,CTSSQGLAGADTQYF
once,TRBJ2-1,TRBV2,TRBD2,TGTGCCAGCAGTGGGGGGACTAGTTCTTACAATGAGCAGTTCTTC,CASSGGTSSYNEQFF
many,TRBJ2-5,TRBV2,-,TGTGCCAGCAGTCACGACGGGCTACAAGAGACCCAGTACTTC,CASSHDGLQETQYF
-,TRBJ2-7,TRBV7-9,TRBD1,TGTGCCAGCAGCGGAAGTGGGACAGGGCTTTACGAGCAGTACTTC,CASSGSGTGLYEQYF
many,TRBJ2-2,TRBV7-3,TRBD1,TGTGCCAGCAGCTCCGCAAACAGGGGGATCGCCGGGGAGCTGTTTTTT,CASSSANRGIAGELFF
many,TRBJ2-1,TRBV12-3/TRBV12-4,-,TGTGCCAGCAGCCAAGGACTCAATGAGCAGTTCTTC,CASSQGLNEQFF
-,TRBJ1-5,TRBV2,-,TGTGCCAGCAGCGCGGGGCTCGATCAGCCCCAGCATTTT,CASSAGLDQPQHF
many,TRBJ2-3,TRBV3-1,TRBD2,TGTGCCAGCAGCCAAGGTCTGACTAGCGGAGCACAGATAACGCAGTATTTT,CASSQGLTSGAQITQYF
many,TRBJ2-7,TRBV6-2/TRBV6-3,-,TGTGCCAGCAGTGGGTTAGCGTACGAGCAGTACTTC,CASSGLAYEQYF
-,TRBJ2-1,TRBV5-1,-,TGCGCCAGCAGCTTCGGGGGCCACAACAATGAGCAGTTCTTC,CASSFGGHNNEQFF
few,TRBJ1-1,TRBV18,-,TGTGCCAGCTCACCAAACAGGGTGAACACTGAAGCTTTCTTT,CASSPNRVNTEAFF
many,TRBJ2-1,TRBV7-2,-,TGTGCCAGCAGCCCAACACCATACGGGGATGAGCAGTTCTTC,CASSPTPYGDEQFF
many,TRBJ1-2,TRBV30,-,TGTGCCTGGAGTCTGACCGGGATTGATGGCTACACCTTC,CAWSLTGIDGYTF
many,TRBJ1-4,TRBV7-2,-,TGTGCCAGCAGCTTGGGGGGTTGGGGGCTGGCAACTAATGAAAAACTGTTTTTT,CASSLGGWGLATNEKLFF
-,TRBJ1-3,TRBV7-9,-,TGTGCCAGCAGCTTAGTTTTGGGGGTCGGAAACACCATATATTTT,CASSLVLGVGNTIYF
few,TRBJ2-6,TRBV27,TRBD1,TGTGCCAGCAGTTTATCGGGACAGTCTGGGGCCAACGTCCTGACTTTC,CASSLSGQSGANVLTF
once,TRBJ2-7,TRBV6-1,TRBD2,TGTGCCAGCAGGAAAGCGGGAGGCTCCTACGAGCAGTACTTC,CASRKAGGSYEQYF
many,TRBJ2-7,TRBV9,TRBD1,TGTGCCAGCAGCGTAGGGGACAGGATCTACTACGAGCAGTACTTC,CASSVGDRIYYEQYF
few,TRBJ1-1,TRBV7-3,-,TGTGCCAGCAGCTTAAGAGGAGAAGGGCCGTCCACTGAAGCTTTCTTT,CASSLRGEGPSTEAFF
many,TRBJ2-7,TRBV2,TRBD2,TGTGCCTTGACTAGCGGTTACGAGCAGTACTTC,CALTSGYEQYF
many,TRBJ2-1,TRBV6-1,-,TGTGCCAGCAGTGAAGCGCTTCAGTTCTTC,CASSEALQFF
many,TRBJ1-5,TRBV28,-,TGTGCCAGCAGTTCTGGTTTAAGCAATCAGCCCCAGCATTTT,CASSSGLSNQPQHF
many,TRBJ2-1,TRBV10-3,-,TGTGCCATCAAGTCGGGCGGGGCATCTGAGCAGTTCTTC,CAIKSGGASEQFF
few,TRBJ2-1,TRBV25-1,-,TGTGCCAGCAGTGAAAGAGGGGGTTGGGACAATGAGCAGTTCTTC,CASSERGGWDNEQFF
many,TRBJ1-1,TRBV28,-,TGTGCCAGCAGTTCGGGGGGACGGGGCCCGAGGACTGAAGCTTTCTTT,CASSSGGRGPRTEAFF
-,TRBJ2-3,TRBV6-1,TRBD2,TGTGCCAGCATAGTAGCGGGAGGCTTGTCAGATACGCAGTATTTT,CASIVAGGLSDTQYF
-,TRBJ1-5,TRBV5-5,-,TGTGCCAGCAGCTTGGGGGCGGCTCAGCCCCAGCATTTT,CASSLGAAQPQHF
-,TRBJ2-5,TRBV5-4,TRBD2,TGTGCCAGCAGCGACGAGGGGACTACGAAGACCCAGTACTTC,CASSDEGTTKTQYF
few,TRBJ2-7,TRBV6-2/TRBV6-3,-,TGTGCCAGCAGTTACCCCGGAGGCTCCTACGAGCAGTACTTC,CASSYPGGSYEQYF
many,TRBJ1-1,TRBV6-5,-,TGTGCCAGCAGTTACCCGGGAAGCACTGAAGCTTTCTTT,CASSYPGSTEAFF